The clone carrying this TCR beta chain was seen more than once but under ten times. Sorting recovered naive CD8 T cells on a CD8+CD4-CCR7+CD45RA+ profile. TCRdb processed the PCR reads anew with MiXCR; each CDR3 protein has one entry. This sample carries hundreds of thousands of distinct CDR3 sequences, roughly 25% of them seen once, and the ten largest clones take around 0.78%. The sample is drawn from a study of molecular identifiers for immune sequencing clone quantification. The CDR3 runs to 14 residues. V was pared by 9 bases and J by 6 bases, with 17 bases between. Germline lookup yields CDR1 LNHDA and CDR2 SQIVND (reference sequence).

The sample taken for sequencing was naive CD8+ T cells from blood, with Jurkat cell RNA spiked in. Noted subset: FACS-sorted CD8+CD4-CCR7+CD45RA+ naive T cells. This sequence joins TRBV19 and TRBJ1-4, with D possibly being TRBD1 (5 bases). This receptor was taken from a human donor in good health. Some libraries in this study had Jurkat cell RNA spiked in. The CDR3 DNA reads TGTGCCAGCGCTCCCGGGGGGTTTCATGAAAAACTGTTTTTT. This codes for CASAPGGFHEKLFF.